This T cell receptor beta chain was profiled in a study of blood T cell repertoires in COVID-19. On the study more broadly: Sources were T cells, B-cell-depleted T cells, or PBMCs; the material itself was cDNA or gDNA.

As processed by the authors: Cell counts per sample came from amplifying reference gene primers. Sequencing used immunoSEQ multiplex PCR; TCRdb keeps in-frame clones, though not all of them. That table furnishes V, J and clone size, whereas the DNA furnished D and trimming. The repertoire has some 270,000 clones, around 83% of them found once; the top ten carry less than 2%. Germline-derived CDR1 and CDR2 are MNHNS and SASEGT. With 2 bases removed from V and 6 bases from J, the gap between germline ends came to 11 bases. The CDR3 spans 14 residues. Sequenced material: peripheral blood. This clonotype was sampled from a woman in her 40s who had recovered from COVID-19. V usage is TRBV6-1 and J usage is TRBJ2-1; D perhaps matches TRBD1 (6 bases). The CDR3 loop reads CASSESIGGNEQFF. Here the CDR3 DNA reads TGTGCCAGCAGTGAATCGATAGGGGGCAATGAGCAGTTCTTC.